A selection of T cell receptor delta chains follows, all from one sample in a study of fetal and pediatric gammadelta thymocytes. TCRdb re-called the reads through CATT. The sample has some 710 delta-chain clones, about 18% seen once; the top ten hold roughly a fifth. The source material was Vgamma9Vdelta2 gamma-delta T cells from the thymus. Receptors originate from a human fetus. Both conserved end residues are part of each CDR3. The order of the fields is D gene, J gene, V gene, clone size, CDR3 protein, CDR3 DNA. D genes are given only for firm matches. Where a row states a size, it is once, few, many or the class of an expanded clone; other rows omit it.

TRDD3 TRDJ3 TRDV2 large CACDTGGYRSWDTRQMFF TGTGCCTGTGACACTGGGGGATACCGCTCCTGGGACACCCGACAGATGTTTTTC
TRDD3 TRDJ3 TRDV2 few CACDILGDSAAPSWDTRQMFF TGTGCCTGTGACATACTGGGGGATTCGGCGGCTCCTTCCTGGGACACCCGACAGATGTTTTTC
TRDD3 TRDJ2 TRDV2 large CACDILGDTTAQLFF TGTGCCTGTGACATACTGGGGGATACGACAGCACAACTCTTCTTT
TRDD3 TRDJ2 TRDV2 large CACDTGGLTAQLFF TGTGCCTGTGACACTGGGGGATTGACAGCACAACTCTTCTTT
TRDD3 TRDJ3 TRDV2 large CACDTGGYLSWDTRQMFF TGTGCCTGTGACACTGGGGGATACCTTTCCTGGGACACCCGACAGATGTTTTTC
TRDD3 TRDJ3 TRDV2 large CACDIVLGDISWDTRQMFF TGTGCCTGTGACATCGTACTGGGGGATATTTCCTGGGACACCCGACAGATGTTTTTC
TRDD3 TRDJ3 TRDV2 hyperexpanded CACDTWGSSWDTRQMFF TGTGCCTGTGACACCTGGGGGAGCTCCTGGGACACCCGACAGATGTTTTTC
TRDD3 TRDJ3 TRDV2 large CACDTAGGYSWDTRQMFF TGTGCCTGTGACACCGCCGGGGGATACTCCTGGGACACCCGACAGATGTTTTTC
TRDD3 TRDJ2 TRDV2 large CACDYWGSTAQLFF TGTGCCTGTGACTACTGGGGGTCGACAGCACAACTCTTCTTT
TRDD3 TRDJ3 TRDV2 large CACDTWGTWDTRQMFF TGTGCCTGTGACACCTGGGGGACCTGGGACACCCGACAGATGTTTTTC
NA TRDJ2 TRAV29/DV5 large CSVLLCSKRVLGDILTAQLFF NA
TRDD3 TRDJ3 TRAV29/DV5 NA CAASWGIPWDTRQMFF TGTGCAGCAAGCTGGGGGATACCCTGGGACACCCGACAGATGTTTTTC
NA TRDJ1 TRDV2 medium-sized CACDMYTDKLIF TGTGCCTGTGACATGTACACCGATAAACTCATCTTT
TRDD3 TRDJ3 TRDV2 NA CACDITGGYASWDTRQMFF TGTGCCTGTGACATCACTGGGGGATACGCCTCCTGGGACACCCGACAGATGTTTTTC
TRDD3 TRDJ3 TRDV2 large CACDTGGYWDTRQMFF TGTGCCTGTGACACTGGGGGATATTGGGACACCCGACAGATGTTTTTC
NA TRDJ1 TRDV2 large CACDTGIYKLIF TGTGCCTGTGACACCGGGATATATAAACTCATCTTT
TRDD3 TRDJ3 TRDV2 large CACDTVLGSSWDTRQMFF TGTGCCTGTGACACCGTACTGGGGAGCTCCTGGGACACCCGACAGATGTTTTTC
TRDD3 TRDJ3 TRDV2 large CACDTVLGDPSWDTRQMFF TGTGCCTGTGACACCGTACTGGGGGACCCCTCCTGGGACACCCGACAGATGTTTTTC
TRDD3 TRDJ2 TRDV2 NA CACDTWGMTEQLFF TGTGCCTGTGATACCTGGGGGATGACAGAACAACTCTTCTTT
TRDD3 TRDJ3 TRDV2 large CACDNVLGDSSWDTRQMFF TGTGCCTGTGACAACGTACTGGGGGATAGCTCCTGGGACACCCGACAGATGTTTTTC
TRDD3 TRDJ3 TRDV3 large CAFTGGYAPGTPDRCFF TGTGCCTTTACTGGGGGATACGCTCCTGGGACACCCGACAGATGTTTTTTT
TRDD3 TRDJ3 TRDV2 NA CACDTWGIPWDTRQMFF TGTGCCTGTGACACCTGGGGGATACCCTGGGACACCCGACAGATGTTTTTC
NA TRDJ2 TRDV2 large CACGGLTAQLFF TGTGCCTGTGGGGGATTGACAGCACAACTCTTCTTT
TRDD3 TRDJ3 TRDV2 large CACDTGTGGYDWDTRQMFF TGTGCCTGTGACACCGGGACTGGGGGATACGACTGGGACACCCGACAGATGTTTTTC
TRDD3 TRDJ3 TRDV2 large CACDSTGGYAWDTRQMFF TGTGCCTGTGACAGTACTGGGGGATACGCCTGGGACACCCGACAGATGTTTTTC
NA TRDJ3 TRDV2 NA CACDTLGDTRQMFF TGTGCCTGTGACACCCTGGGGGACACCCGACAGATGTTTTTC
TRDD3 TRDJ2 TRDV2 large CACDTGDTLTAQLFF TGTGCCTGTGACACTGGGGATACTTTGACAGCACAACTCTTCTTT
TRDD3 TRDJ2 TRDV2 medium-sized CACDILGDTAAQLFF TGTGCCTGTGACATACTGGGGGATACGGCAGCACAACTCTTCTTT
NA TRDJ3 TRDV2 medium-sized CACDYWDTRQMFF TGTGCCTGTGACTACTGGGACACCCGACAGATGTTTTTC
TRDD3 TRDJ1 TRDV2 hyperexpanded CACDTGGYADKLIF TGTGCCTGTGACACTGGGGGATACGCCGATAAACTCATCTTT